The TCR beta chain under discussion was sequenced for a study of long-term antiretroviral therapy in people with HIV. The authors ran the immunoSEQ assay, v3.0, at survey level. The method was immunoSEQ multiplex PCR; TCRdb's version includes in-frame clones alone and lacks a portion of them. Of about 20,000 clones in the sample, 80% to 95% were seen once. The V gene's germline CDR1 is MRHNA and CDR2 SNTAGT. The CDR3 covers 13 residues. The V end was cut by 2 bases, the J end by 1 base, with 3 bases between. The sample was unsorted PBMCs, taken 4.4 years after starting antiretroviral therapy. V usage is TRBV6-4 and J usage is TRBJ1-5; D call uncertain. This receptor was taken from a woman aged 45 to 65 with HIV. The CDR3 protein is CASSDDSNQPQHF. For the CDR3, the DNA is TGTGCCAGCAGTGACGACAGCAATCAGCCCCAGCATTTT.